This TCR beta chain was captured in a study of T cells expressing NK-cell markers. Template switching by 5'RACE with UMIs generated the TCR beta cDNA. TCRdb reprocessed the 5' RACE reads; each CDR3 protein has one entry and no DNA is given. Its clone listing holds about 140,000 distinct CDR3 sequences. The CDR3 has 14 residues. Per germline, CDR1 SGHRS and CDR2 YFSETQ. The genes are TRBV5-1 and TRBJ2-7; the D call from TCRdb, TRBD1, cannot be confirmed without DNA. The TCR was taken from a man aged 18 to 30 in good health. The sample taken for sequencing was blood T cells: a sorted CD56 or NKG2C T cell subset, CD4+ or CD8+ T cells, or bulk PBMC T cells (not recorded which). CDR3 amino acids: CASSKGTGQYEQYF.